The rows below give T cell receptor beta chains drawn from one sample of a study of OX40 agonist ivuxolimab in advanced cancers. The protocol was immunoSEQ multiplex PCR, while the TCRdb copy is restricted to in-frame clones and leaves out a portion. This sample has around 84,000 clones; roughly four fifths occur once, and the top ten carry about 0.51%. The source was CD4+ or CD8+ T cells sorted from blood, collected in a trial of the OX40 agonist ivuxolimab. The receptors derive from an adult with an advanced solid tumor such as melanoma, head and neck, liver or kidney cancer. CDR3s include the opening cysteine and the closing phenylalanine or tryptophan. The order of the fields is D gene, clone size, J gene, CDR3 length, V gene, CDR3 protein, CDR3 DNA. D genes are given only for firm matches. Clone size appears in some rows only: once, few, many, or a class for an expanded clone.

>TRBD1|.|TRBJ1-5|17|TRBV5-6
CASSRDRGSLSNQPQHF
TGTGCCAGCAGCCGGGACAGGGGAAGCTTGAGCAATCAGCCCCAGCATTTT
>TRBD2|.|TRBJ2-7|15|TRBV7-9
CASSLGTSLSYEQYF
TGTGCCAGCAGCTTAGGGACTAGCTTATCCTACGAGCAGTACTTC
>.|.|TRBJ1-1|16|TRBV4-1
CASSQDRALMNTEAFF
TGCGCCAGCAGCCAAGACAGGGCGCTGATGAACACTGAAGCTTTCTTT
>TRBD1|.|TRBJ2-5|15|TRBV6-5
CASSRDRGGRETQYF
TGTGCCAGCAGCCGGGACAGGGGGGGGAGAGAGACCCAGTACTTC
>.|.|TRBJ1-1|17|TRBV5-1
CASSFGGTSKMNTEAFF
TGCGCCAGCAGCTTTGGGGGGACCTCCAAAATGAACACTGAAGCTTTCTTT
>TRBD2|.|TRBJ2-3|14|TRBV10-3
CAIRTSGSTDTQYF
TGTGCCATCAGGACTAGCGGGAGCACAGATACGCAGTATTTT
>TRBD1|once|TRBJ2-7|15|TRBV18
CASSRGTGDTYEQYF
TGTGCCAGCTCACGAGGGACAGGAGATACCTACGAGCAGTACTTC
>.|.|TRBJ2-7|17|TRBV7-9
CASSLGGGAGATYEQYF
TGTGCCAGCAGCCTAGGGGGTGGGGCCGGGGCCACCTACGAGCAGTACTTC
>.|few|TRBJ1-5|15|TRBV6-6
CASSYSTGLGQPQHF
TGTGCCAGCAGTTACTCGACAGGCCTCGGTCAGCCCCAGCATTTT
>TRBD2|.|TRBJ2-3|15|TRBV9
CASSVGGLMKDTQYF
TGTGCCAGCAGCGTAGGGGGACTAATGAAAGATACGCAGTATTTT
>TRBD2|.|TRBJ2-1|14|TRBV4-1
CASSRPAGGDEQFF
TGCGCCAGCAGCCGCCCGGCGGGGGGCGATGAGCAGTTCTTC